This passage covers 12 T cell receptor beta chains from one sample sequenced in a study of shared clonotypes between healthy human individuals. Method: immunoSEQ multiplex PCR; TCRdb's copy keeps in-frame clones and lacks some. Among about 2.4 million clones, approximately 90% were seen once, and the ten largest hold over 0.12%. Input material: naive CD4+ T cells sorted from blood. Indicated subset: CD45RA+ positively selected. Receptor source: a man aged 18 to 29 in good health.

As regards this clone: Other DNA sequences in the same sample also yield this CDR3. The chain carries TRBV6-5 and TRBJ2-1; 8 bases line up with TRBD1. The length of the CDR3 is 15 residues. Germline CDR1 MNHEY, CDR2 SVGAGI. V was clipped by 0 bases and J by 3 bases; unmatched bases: 1. CDR3 in DNA: TGTGCCAGCAGTTACTCCAGGGGGCGCTACAATGAGCAGTTCTTC. Translating gives CASSYSRGRYNEQFF.

The chain combines TRBV2 with TRBJ2-7; TRBD2 might be the D (5 bases). This CDR3 has 12 residues. Deletions cut 8 bases from V and 7 bases from J, with 15 bases between. Germline loops: CDR1 SNHLY, CDR2 FYNNEI. DNA for the CDR3: TGTGCCAGCGGGGAGACCCGCCGGGAGCAGTACTTC. Amino acid sequence: CASGETRREQYF.

The J gene is TRBJ2-5, the V gene TRBV2; 7 bases fit TRBD1. Per the germline V gene, CDR1 is SNHLY and CDR2 is FYNNEI. Trimming took 6 bases from V and 2 from J; bases not matched to a gene: 9. The CDR3 length is 15 residues. The CDR3 protein is CASSRMGTEQETQYF. CDR3 sequence (DNA): TGTGCCAGCAGCCGAATGGGGACAGAGCAAGAGACCCAGTACTTC.

The V and J genes are TRBV5-1 and TRBJ2-5; D uncertain. Deletions cut 0 bases from V and 0 bases from J, with 12 bases between. The CDR3 has 16 amino acids. Germline CDR1 SGHRS, CDR2 YFSETQ. CDR3 loop: CASSLVVGQNQETQYF. The CDR3 bases are TGCGCCAGCAGCTTGGTGGTAGGGCAGAACCAAGAGACCCAGTACTTC.

The chain combines TRBV30 with TRBJ1-3, with a tentative D call TRBD1 (6 bases). Germline CDR1 reads GTSNPN; CDR2 reads SVGIG (reference sequence). The CDR3 contains 14 residues. V lost 2 bases, J lost 4 bases, and 12 bases lay in between. The CDR3 spells CAWSNGGPGNTIYF. As DNA, the CDR3 is TGTGCCTGGAGTAACGGGGGGCCGGGAAACACCATATATTTT.

The V call is TRBV4-1, the J call TRBJ2-4; D tentatively fits TRBD1 or TRBD2 (5 bases each). Germline CDR1 reads MGHRA; CDR2 reads YSYEKL. This CDR3 is built from 14 residues. V lost 3 bases and J 6 bases, leaving 12 bases between the germline ends. The CDR3 reads CASSQDSGLNIQYF. In nucleotides, the CDR3 is TGCGCCAGCAGCCAGGACTCAGGGCTAAACATTCAGTACTTC.

The V and J genes are TRBV6-6 and TRBJ1-5; no clear D gene. Between the trimmed V and J ends, which lost 7 bases and 5 bases, there was a span of 15 bases. Germline V gives CDR1 MNHNY, CDR2 SVGAGI (reference sequence). This CDR3 has 14 amino acids. The CDR3 DNA is TGTGCCAGCACCTATTGGGAGGGCGATCAGCCCCAGCATTTT. Amino acid sequence: CASTYWEGDQPQHF.

This chain uses TRBV5-4 with TRBJ2-2, with TRBD2 identical over 10 bases. The CDR3 consists of 14 residues. Trimming at V came to 0 bases and at J to 7 bases, leaving 0 bases not matched to a gene. The germline V gene encodes CDR1 SGHNT and CDR2 YYREEE (reference sequence). Written as DNA, the CDR3 is TGTGCCAGCAGCTTGGGGACTAGCGGCGGGGAGCTGTTTTTT. This sequence encodes CASSLGTSGGELFF.

The chain couples TRBV4-1 to TRBJ2-5; maybe TRBD2 (6 bases). Trimming took off 0 bases at V and 4 bases at J, with 15 bases between the two ends. CDR3 length: 16 amino acids. Germline CDR1 and CDR2: MGHRA and YSYEKL. Here the CDR3 reads CASSQDRGGIGETQYF. In nucleotides, the CDR3 is TGCGCCAGCAGCCAAGATAGAGGCGGGATCGGAGAGACCCAGTACTTC.

The chain uses TRBV5-8 and TRBJ2-2; D not resolved. This CDR3 contains 14 residues. Germline CDR1 SGHTS, CDR2 YDEGEE. The germline V and J ends were trimmed by 0 bases and 9 bases, with 12 bases remaining between them. The CDR3, as DNA: TGTGCCAGCAGCTTGGGTGGGTCGACCCGGGAGCTGTTTTTT. It translates to CASSLGGSTRELFF.

The table lists this clone with a count of one. V gene TRBV5-4 combines with J gene TRBJ1-2, with unresolved D. Between the trimmed V and J ends, which lost 4 bases and 7 bases, there was a span of 17 bases. Per the germline V gene, CDR1 is SGHNT and CDR2 is YYREEE (reference sequence). The CDR3 totals 14 residues. CDR3 DNA: TGTGCCAGCAGCCCGGCTACCCTACCTGGTGGCTACACCTTC. It codes for CASSPATLPGGYTF.

The J gene is TRBJ1-5, the V gene TRBV5-1; 9 bases are a match to TRBD1. CDR1 SGHRS and CDR2 YFSETQ come from the germline V gene. V lost 2 bases, J lost 0 bases, and 9 bases stayed unmatched. The CDR3 spans 18 residues. The CDR3 DNA reads TGCGCCAGCAGCTTTGCCCCGGACAGGGGCAATAGCAATCAGCCCCAGCATTTT. Its protein is CASSFAPDRGNSNQPQHF.